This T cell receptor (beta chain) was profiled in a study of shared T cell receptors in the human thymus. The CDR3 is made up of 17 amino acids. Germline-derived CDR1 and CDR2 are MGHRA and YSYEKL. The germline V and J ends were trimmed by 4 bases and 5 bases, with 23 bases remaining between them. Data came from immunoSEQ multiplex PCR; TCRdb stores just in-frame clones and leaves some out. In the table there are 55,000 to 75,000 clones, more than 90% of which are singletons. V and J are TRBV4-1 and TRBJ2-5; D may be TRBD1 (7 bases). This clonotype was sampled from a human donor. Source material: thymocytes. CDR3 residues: CASSPFPTGRLRETQYF. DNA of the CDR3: TGCGCCAGCAGCCCTTTTCCGACAGGGAGGTTGAGGGAGACCCAGTACTTC.